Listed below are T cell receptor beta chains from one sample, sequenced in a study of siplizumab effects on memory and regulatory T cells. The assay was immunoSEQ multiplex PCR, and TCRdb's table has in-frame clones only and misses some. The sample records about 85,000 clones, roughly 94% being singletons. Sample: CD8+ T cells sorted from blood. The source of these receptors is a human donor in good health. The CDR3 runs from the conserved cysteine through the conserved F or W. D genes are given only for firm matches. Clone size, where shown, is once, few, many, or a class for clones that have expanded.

cdr3_aa: CASSPDRVSYEQYF
cdr3_nt: TGTGCCAGCAGCCCGGACAGAGTGAGCTACGAGCAGTACTTC
v_call: TRBV7-9
d_call: .
cdr3_length: 14
j_call: TRBJ2-7
clone_size: .

cdr3_aa: CASSRDRDGGLAENYEQYF
cdr3_nt: TGTGCCAGTAGCCGGGACAGGGATGGTGGACTAGCAGAGAACTACGAGCAGTACTTC
v_call: TRBV19
d_call: .
cdr3_length: 19
j_call: TRBJ2-7
clone_size: .

cdr3_aa: CASSLSGSFPYEQYF
cdr3_nt: TGTGCCAGCAGCCTTAGCGGGAGTTTCCCCTACGAGCAGTACTTC
v_call: TRBV7-3
d_call: TRBD2
cdr3_length: 15
j_call: TRBJ2-7
clone_size: once

cdr3_aa: CASSSGLAGDNEQFF
cdr3_nt: TGTGCCAGCAGCTCGGGACTAGCGGGAGACAATGAGCAGTTCTTC
v_call: TRBV5-4
d_call: TRBD2
cdr3_length: 15
j_call: TRBJ2-1
clone_size: .

cdr3_aa: CASSIDPLATYNEQFF
cdr3_nt: TGTGCCAGTAGTATAGATCCCCTAGCGACCTACAATGAGCAGTTCTTC
v_call: TRBV19
d_call: .
cdr3_length: 16
j_call: TRBJ2-1
clone_size: .

cdr3_aa: CASSIGGEQYF
cdr3_nt: TGTGCCAGTAGTATAGGGGGCGAGCAGTACTTC
v_call: TRBV19
d_call: .
cdr3_length: 11
j_call: TRBJ2-7
clone_size: .

cdr3_aa: CASSLGNYEQYF
cdr3_nt: TGTGCCAGCAGCTTGGGTAACTACGAGCAGTACTTC
v_call: TRBV5-4
d_call: .
cdr3_length: 12
j_call: TRBJ2-7
clone_size: .

cdr3_aa: CASSLSPGGDTQYF
cdr3_nt: TGTGCCAGCAGTTTATCGCCGGGTGGAGATACGCAGTATTTT
v_call: TRBV27
d_call: .
cdr3_length: 14
j_call: TRBJ2-3
clone_size: .

cdr3_aa: CASSFGQGAGETQYF
cdr3_nt: TGTGCCAGCAGTTTCGGACAGGGGGCTGGGGAGACCCAGTACTTC
v_call: TRBV27
d_call: TRBD1
cdr3_length: 15
j_call: TRBJ2-5
clone_size: once

cdr3_aa: CASSFSNEIYEQYF
cdr3_nt: TGTGCCAGCAGTTTTAGCAACGAGATCTACGAGCAGTACTTC
v_call: TRBV28
d_call: .
cdr3_length: 14
j_call: TRBJ2-7
clone_size: once

cdr3_aa: CASIGTSGSSYNEQFF
cdr3_nt: TGTGCCAGCATCGGGACTAGCGGGAGCTCCTACAATGAGCAGTTCTTC
v_call: TRBV2
d_call: TRBD2
cdr3_length: 16
j_call: TRBJ2-1
clone_size: .

cdr3_aa: CASSGETYEQYF
cdr3_nt: TGTGCCAGCAGCGGAGAGACCTACGAGCAGTACTTC
v_call: TRBV9
d_call: .
cdr3_length: 12
j_call: TRBJ2-7
clone_size: .

cdr3_aa: CASIWGHYRDEKLFF
cdr3_nt: TGTGCCAGCATTTGGGGACATTACCGGGATGAAAAACTGTTTTTT
v_call: TRBV2
d_call: .
cdr3_length: 15
j_call: TRBJ1-4
clone_size: .

cdr3_aa: CASSLSGDTSYEQYF
cdr3_nt: TGTGCCAGCAGCCTTTCCGGGGACACCTCCTACGAGCAGTACTTC
v_call: TRBV7-3
d_call: .
cdr3_length: 15
j_call: TRBJ2-7
clone_size: .

cdr3_aa: CASSPPGEIGELFF
cdr3_nt: TGTGCCAGCTCACCACCCGGGGAAATCGGGGAGCTGTTTTTT
v_call: TRBV18
d_call: .
cdr3_length: 14
j_call: TRBJ2-2
clone_size: once

cdr3_aa: CASSLNSGIVDTQYF
cdr3_nt: TGTGCCAGCAGTTTAAATAGCGGGATTGTAGATACGCAGTATTTT
v_call: TRBV27
d_call: TRBD2
cdr3_length: 15
j_call: TRBJ2-3
clone_size: .

cdr3_aa: CASSPVDRREQYF
cdr3_nt: TGTGCCAGCAGTCCCGTGGACAGGCGCGAGCAGTACTTC
v_call: TRBV2
d_call: TRBD1
cdr3_length: 13
j_call: TRBJ2-7
clone_size: .

cdr3_aa: CASSPRLDNRNTEAFF
cdr3_nt: TGTGCCAGCAGCCCGCGCCTGGACAATCGGAACACTGAAGCTTTCTTT
v_call: TRBV4-2
d_call: .
cdr3_length: 16
j_call: TRBJ1-1
clone_size: .

cdr3_aa: CASGLAGSYEQYF
cdr3_nt: TGTGCCAGTGGACTAGCGGGCAGCTACGAGCAGTACTTC
v_call: TRBV11-3
d_call: TRBD2
cdr3_length: 13
j_call: TRBJ2-7
clone_size: .

cdr3_aa: CASSLLLARNTGELFF
cdr3_nt: TGTGCCAGCAGCTTACTACTAGCGAGGAACACCGGGGAGCTGTTTTTT
v_call: TRBV7-9
d_call: TRBD2
cdr3_length: 16
j_call: TRBJ2-2
clone_size: .

cdr3_aa: CASSLWGRADTQYF
cdr3_nt: TGTGCCAGCAGTTTATGGGGGCGAGCAGATACGCAGTATTTT
v_call: TRBV27
d_call: .
cdr3_length: 14
j_call: TRBJ2-3
clone_size: .

cdr3_aa: CASSVGGQGAYEQYF
cdr3_nt: TGTGCCAGCAGCGTAGGGGGTCAGGGGGCCTACGAGCAGTACTTC
v_call: TRBV9
d_call: TRBD1
cdr3_length: 15
j_call: TRBJ2-7
clone_size: .

cdr3_aa: CASSARRTGSEETQYF
cdr3_nt: TGTGCCAGCAGCGCGCGAAGAACAGGGAGCGAAGAGACCCAGTACTTC
v_call: TRBV11-3
d_call: .
cdr3_length: 16
j_call: TRBJ2-5
clone_size: .

cdr3_aa: CATSSLMSSYEQYF
cdr3_nt: TGTGCCACCAGTTCGCTAATGAGCTCCTACGAGCAGTACTTC
v_call: TRBV15
d_call: .
cdr3_length: 14
j_call: TRBJ2-7
clone_size: .

cdr3_aa: CASSLGTSCSGNTIYF
cdr3_nt: TGTGCCAGCAGCTTAGGGACCTCCTGCTCTGGAAACACCATATATTTT
v_call: TRBV11-3
d_call: .
cdr3_length: 16
j_call: TRBJ1-3
clone_size: .

cdr3_aa: CASRDPGQGAGQPQHF
cdr3_nt: TGTGCCAGCAGGGATCCGGGACAGGGGGCGGGACAGCCCCAGCATTTT
v_call: TRBV6-6
d_call: TRBD1
cdr3_length: 16
j_call: TRBJ1-5
clone_size: .

cdr3_aa: CASSFQSGRPYEQYF
cdr3_nt: TGTGCCAGCAGTTTCCAAAGCGGGAGGCCCTACGAGCAGTACTTC
v_call: TRBV27
d_call: TRBD2
cdr3_length: 15
j_call: TRBJ2-7
clone_size: .

cdr3_aa: CASSQEIWSGITTDTQYF
cdr3_nt: TGTGCCAGCAGCCAAGAAATATGGAGCGGGATAACCACAGATACGCAGTATTTT
v_call: TRBV4-2
d_call: TRBD2
cdr3_length: 18
j_call: TRBJ2-3
clone_size: .

cdr3_aa: CASSSAGEEWNSPLHF
cdr3_nt: TGTGCCAGCAGTTCGGCAGGGGAAGAGTGGAATTCACCCCTCCACTTT
v_call: TRBV28
d_call: .
cdr3_length: 16
j_call: TRBJ1-6
clone_size: .

cdr3_aa: CASSFGSGRGNTGELFF
cdr3_nt: TGTGCCAGCAGTTTCGGTAGCGGGAGGGGTAACACCGGGGAGCTGTTTTTT
v_call: TRBV27
d_call: TRBD2
cdr3_length: 17
j_call: TRBJ2-2
clone_size: .

cdr3_aa: CASSIREVNTEAFF
cdr3_nt: TGTGCCAGTAGTATTCGCGAGGTGAACACTGAAGCTTTCTTT
v_call: TRBV19
d_call: .
cdr3_length: 14
j_call: TRBJ1-1
clone_size: .

cdr3_aa: CAWSDTSYGYTF
cdr3_nt: TGTGCCTGGTCGGACACATCCTATGGCTACACCTTC
v_call: TRBV30
d_call: .
cdr3_length: 12
j_call: TRBJ1-2
clone_size: .

cdr3_aa: CAKCGGTPPVSNQPQHF
cdr3_nt: TGTGCCAAATGTGGGGGGACACCCCCCGTAAGCAATCAGCCCCAGCATTTT
v_call: TRBV27
d_call: .
cdr3_length: 17
j_call: TRBJ1-5
clone_size: .

cdr3_aa: CASSSGQGSSYNEQFF
cdr3_nt: TGTGCCAGCAGCTCAGGACAGGGGTCCTCCTACAATGAGCAGTTCTTC
v_call: TRBV7-9
d_call: TRBD1
cdr3_length: 16
j_call: TRBJ2-1
clone_size: .

cdr3_aa: CASSEKAGGYNEQFF
cdr3_nt: TGCGCCAGCAGTGAGAAAGCGGGAGGGTACAATGAGCAGTTCTTC
v_call: TRBV10-1
d_call: TRBD2
cdr3_length: 15
j_call: TRBJ2-1
clone_size: .

cdr3_aa: CSVERTGVYGYTF
cdr3_nt: TGCAGCGTGGAAAGGACGGGAGTTTATGGCTACACCTTC
v_call: TRBV29-1
d_call: .
cdr3_length: 13
j_call: TRBJ1-2
clone_size: .

cdr3_aa: CASSLQLPAGNGNTIYF
cdr3_nt: TGTGCCAGCAGTTTGCAACTCCCCGCGGGGAATGGAAACACCATATATTTT
v_call: TRBV27
d_call: .
cdr3_length: 17
j_call: TRBJ1-3
clone_size: .